A selection of T cell receptor beta chains follows, all from one sample in a study of CXCR3-negative and CXCR3-positive naive CD8 T cells. For each CDR3 protein, TCRdb gives one entry from its re-call of the 5' RACE reads, without DNA. In all, the sample yields 100,000 to 150,000 distinct CDR3 sequences. Sequenced sample: naive CXCR3+ CD8+ T cells from blood. All receptors come from a human donor in good health. Some clones in this sample may be carry-over from other donors' samples. Both conserved end residues are part of each CDR3. Fields, in order: CDR3 protein, CDR3 length, V gene, J gene.

CASSQDGVTYEQYF	14	TRBV4-3	TRBJ2-7
CASTTTVNTEAFF	13	TRBV7-9	TRBJ1-1
CASSLTLPSFPYNEQFF	17	TRBV12-3/TRBV12-4	TRBJ2-1
CSVERGRTASTDTQYF	16	TRBV29-1	TRBJ2-3
CASSGRGAGTEAFF	14	TRBV25-1	TRBJ1-1
CASSLGTLYNEQFF	14	TRBV13	TRBJ2-1
CASSLVLAGVGDEQYF	16	TRBV5-1	TRBJ2-7
CSVESTGGSEQYF	13	TRBV29-1	TRBJ2-7
CSVPAGGQYFYGYTF	15	TRBV29-1	TRBJ1-2
CASSVSGTVYNEQFF	15	TRBV9	TRBJ2-1
CASSPGPNQETQYF	14	TRBV7-8	TRBJ2-5
CASSPDLEETQYF	13	TRBV3-1	TRBJ2-5
CAWTEGGEAFF	11	TRBV30	TRBJ1-1
CASSFLAGSLEPYF	14	TRBV5-6	TRBJ2-7
CASSEALAGFEQFF	14	TRBV7-9	TRBJ2-1
CASSPERTGSTFF	13	TRBV27	TRBJ1-1